This T cell receptor beta chain was found in a study of T cells after yellow fever vaccination. Regarding the study as a whole: On re-exposure, the response was weaker but peaked faster, at day 5 versus 15. Of the clonotypes, a small share occurred in both CD4 and CD8 compartments. In post-booster samples, most primary-vaccination clones reappeared (about 95% CD4, about 91% CD8).

The length of the CDR3 is 16 residues. Germline loops: CDR1 KGHDR, CDR2 SFDVKD. After removal of 3 bases from V and 4 bases from J, the junction contained 5 bases not matched to a gene. UMIs and a universal primer site were added when TCR cDNA was made by 5'RACE template switching. TCRdb reprocessed the 5' RACE reads with MiXCR, giving one entry per CDR3 protein. This table holds nearly 550,000 distinct CDR3 sequences, about 19% found once. This clonotype was seen more than once but under ten times. The antigen is not known. The receptor was derived from a young man who received the YFV17D yellow fever vaccine. This chain connects TRBV24-1 to TRBJ2-1; the match to TRBD1 covers 10 bases. The source was PBMCs, collected 15 days after the yellow fever booster vaccination. This CDR3 reads CATSDKPGQGYNEQFF. CDR3 nucleotide sequence: TGTGCCACCAGTGATAAACCGGGACAGGGGTACAATGAGCAGTTCTTC.